This T cell receptor beta chain came from a study of blood T cell repertoires in COVID-19. On the study more broadly: Acute and convalescent COVID-19 samples came from the United States, Italy and Spain. The cDNA or gDNA used as material had been derived from T cells, B-cell-depleted T cells, or PBMCs.

Original processing notes: Reference gene primer amplification gave estimated nucleated cell counts. Repertoires were generated with immunoSEQ multiplex PCR, while TCRdb's copy carries only in-frame clones and drops some. The DNA was the basis for D and trimming; V, J and clone size are from that table. The sample lists over 70,000 clones, around 91% occurring once. This receptor was identified in a woman older than 75 with active or convalescent COVID-19. The sample comprised peripheral blood.

The CDR3 sequence is CASSRDRGGSPLHF. CDR3 coding DNA: TGTGCCAGCAGCCGGGACAGAGGAGGTTCACCCCTCCACTTT. This chain connects TRBV2 to TRBJ1-6, with TRBD1 matching 7 bases. The CDR3 covers 14 residues. The ends lost 6 bases at V and 9 bases at J; junction bases unmatched: 8. CDR1 is SNHLY and CDR2 is FYNNEI in the germline V gene.